These 6 T cell receptor beta chains originate from one sample sequenced in a study of blood T cell repertoires in COVID-19. Clones were sequenced by immunoSEQ multiplex PCR, and TCRdb holds only the in-frame ones, with some missing. The sample includes about 200,000 clones, about 85% of them seen just once. The source material was peripheral blood. The source is a man aged 55 to 70 with active or convalescent COVID-19.

The chain joins TRBV5-6 to TRBJ1-1, with D unresolved. CDR1 and CDR2 from the germline V gene are SGHDT and YYEEEE. This CDR3 is 14 amino acids long. The V and J ends lost 6 bases and 1 base respectively, with 13 bases between them. CDR3 loop: CASTRNRENTEAFF. The CDR3, as DNA: TGTGCCAGCACCAGAAACAGAGAGAACACTGAAGCTTTCTTT.

The chain combines TRBV9 with TRBJ2-1, with 10 bases lining up with TRBD1. J gave up 2 bases and V 2 bases, and 1 base lay outside the gene matches. The germline V gene encodes CDR1 SGDLS and CDR2 YYNGEE. The CDR3 covers 15 residues. The CDR3 is CASSVGQGAYNEQFF. In nucleotides, the CDR3 is TGTGCCAGCAGCGTCGGACAGGGGGCCTACAATGAGCAGTTCTTC.

This chain links TRBV5-5 with TRBJ1-1, with unresolved D. V was cut by 0 bases and J by 2 bases, with 14 bases left in between. This CDR3 comprises 16 residues. Looked up from germline, CDR1 is SGHKS and CDR2 is YYEKEE (reference sequence). CDR3 protein: CASSLASFWSNTEAFF. The CDR3 nucleotides are TGTGCCAGCAGCTTGGCCAGTTTCTGGTCTAACACTGAAGCTTTCTTT.

The table lists this clone with a count of one. The chain has TRBV5-1 and TRBJ2-5; the match to TRBD1 covers 7 bases. The CDR3 loop spans 14 amino acids. Germline V gene data show CDR1 as SGHRS and CDR2 as YFSETQ. Trimming took 4 bases from V and 1 from J; bases not matched to a gene: 4. CDR3 protein: CASSKGTVQETQYF. The CDR3 DNA follows: TGCGCCAGCAGCAAGGGGACAGTCCAAGAGACCCAGTACTTC.

The chain has TRBV5-1 and TRBJ2-7; tentative D call: TRBD1 (5 bases). V lost 4 bases, J lost 1 base, and 9 bases lay in between. CDR1 is SGHRS, CDR2 YFSETQ, per germline. There are 13 residues in the CDR3. CDR3 nucleotide sequence: TGCGCCAGCAGCCAGACAGAGTCCTACGAGCAGTACTTC. This encodes CASSQTESYEQYF. The whole variable domain, remainder taken from reference TRBV5-1 and TRBJ2-7, is KAGVTQTPRYLIKTRGQQVTLSCSPISGHRSVSWYQQTPGQGLQFLFEYFSETQRNKGNFPGRFSGRQFSNSRSEMNVSTLELGDSALYLCASSQTESYEQYFGPGTRLTVT.

As regards this clone: This may stem from a read error, because a much larger clone lies one nucleotide away. The identical CDR3 is also encoded by other nucleotide sequences in the sample. This chain joins TRBV2 and TRBJ1-5, with a possible D match to TRBD1 (6 bases). The CDR3 runs to 15 residues. V was cut by 5 bases and J by 0 bases, with 11 bases left in between. The germline V gene has CDR1 SNHLY and CDR2 FYNNEI. The CDR3 is CASSRQETSNQPQHF. The CDR3 nucleotides are TGTGCCAGCAGTCGACAGGAGACTAGCAATCAGCCCCAGCATTTT.